This TCR beta chain emerged from a study of cytomegalovirus exposure and HLA in healthy donors. Donors came from a validation cohort of fewer than 150 subjects, distinct from the first 666-subject cohort. Only in-frame clones appear in the TCRdb table, and some are missing; sequencing was by immunoSEQ multiplex PCR. Seen here are about 250,000 clones, approximately 87% observed once, and the top ten hold approximately 2.5%. J gave up 5 bases and V 2 bases, and 8 bases lay outside the gene matches. The CDR3 totals 15 residues. The germline V gene has CDR1 LGHNA and CDR2 YSLEER. The V gene is TRBV4-3, the J gene TRBJ2-5; TRBD2 matches at 7 bases. Material: PBMCs. This TCR derives from a man between 18 and 35 years old in good health and CMV-seronegative. The CDR3 spells CASSQTWAGEETQYF. The CDR3 coding sequence is TGCGCCAGCAGCCAAACATGGGCGGGGGAGGAGACCCAGTACTTC.